These T cell receptor beta chains were read from a single sample in a study of T cell clonotyping in hematopoietic cell transplantation. Produced via immunoSEQ multiplex PCR; TCRdb's table is partial and in-frame only. The data contain more than 25,000 clones, roughly 90% of them singletons. The specimen was PBMCs, collected 100 days after allogeneic stem cell transplant. The receptors were sampled from a female patient in her 50s who had an allogeneic stem cell transplant from a related donor, so the T cells may come from the graft donor. Some clones in this sample may be carry-over from other donors' samples. CDR3s include the opening cysteine and the closing phenylalanine or tryptophan. D genes are given only for firm matches. Clone size appears in some rows only: once, few, many, or a class for an expanded clone.

V gene	clone size	J gene	D gene	CDR3 protein	CDR3 DNA
TRBV20-1	.	TRBJ1-1	.	CSASRGGNAFF	TGCAGTGCTAGCCGAGGGGGGAACGCTTTCTTT
TRBV25-1	.	TRBJ2-3	.	CASSKDSPYLVDTQYF	TGTGCCAGCAGTAAAGACTCGCCTTATTTGGTAGATACGCAGTATTTT
TRBV18	.	TRBJ1-2	.	CASSPLGVGGYTF	TGTGCCAGCTCACCACTGGGCGTGGGTGGCTACACCTTC
TRBV7-9	once	TRBJ1-1	.	CASSLMGLDEAFF	TGTGCCAGCAGCTTAATGGGTCTAGATGAAGCTTTCTTT
TRBV4-3	.	TRBJ2-1	.	CASSQVAGNNEQFF	TGCGCCAGCAGCCAAGTGGCGGGGAACAATGAGCAGTTCTTC
TRBV19	.	TRBJ2-7	.	CASSASRPYEQYF	TGTGCCAGTAGTGCCAGTCGGCCCTACGAGCAGTACTTC
TRBV7-8	.	TRBJ1-2	TRBD1	CASSPGQVHYGYTF	TGTGCCAGCAGCCCTGGACAGGTACACTATGGCTACACCTTC
TRBV6-6	once	TRBJ2-3	TRBD1	CASSRGTGADTQYF	TGTGCCAGCAGTAGAGGGACAGGGGCAGATACGCAGTATTTT
TRBV6-1	.	TRBJ1-5	.	CASSGQGLLNQPQHF	TGTGCCAGCAGTGGTCAGGGGCTCCTCAATCAGCCCCAGCATTTT
TRBV19	.	TRBJ1-1	.	CASSILVMNTEAFF	TGTGCCAGTAGTATTCTGGTAATGAACACTGAAGCTTTCTTT
TRBV4-1	medium-sized	TRBJ1-4	TRBD1	CASSQGPPGQGRSHEKLFF	TGCGCCAGCAGCCAAGGCCCCCCGGGACAGGGAAGGAGCCATGAAAAACTGTTTTTT
TRBV21-1	.	TRBJ2-1	.	CASSKECWALVAGGNEQFF	.
TRBV2	.	TRBJ1-5	.	CASSVGGEVQPQHF	TGTGCCAGCAGTGTGGGGGGCGAGGTTCAGCCCCAGCATTTT
TRBV5-5	few	TRBJ2-7	.	CASSSQQWDYEQYF	TGTGCCAGCAGCTCACAGCAGTGGGATTACGAGCAGTACTTC
TRBV7-5	.	TRBJ1-1	.	CARITGTGGLGNTEAFF	TGTGCCAGAATCACCGGGACAGGGGGACTGGGGAACACTGAAGCTTTCTTT
TRBV6-1	.	TRBJ1-2	.	CASSVGGAYYGYTF	TGTGCCAGCAGTGTCGGTGGGGCCTACTATGGCTACACCTTC
TRBV9	.	TRBJ1-5	.	CASSVHGTDDQPQHF	TGTGCCAGCAGCGTCCACGGGACGGATGATCAGCCCCAGCATTTT
TRBV2	.	TRBJ2-1	.	CATRQYNEQFF	TGTGCCACTCGCCAGTACAATGAGCAGTTCTTC
TRBV5-1	few	TRBJ1-6	.	CASSLVAGSGNSPLHF	TGCGCCAGCAGCTTGGTCGCGGGTAGTGGAAATTCACCCCTCCACTTT
TRBV30	few	TRBJ2-7	.	CAWSRTDYEQYF	TGTGCCTGGAGCAGGACGGACTACGAGCAGTACTTC
TRBV5-6	.	TRBJ2-1	.	CASSFVSYNEQFF	TGTGCCAGCAGCTTTGTGTCCTACAATGAGCAGTTCTTC
TRBV5-1	.	TRBJ2-3	TRBD2	CASSLGLAGGDTQYF	TGCGCCAGCAGCTTAGGACTAGCGGGGGGAGATACGCAGTATTTT
TRBV10-1	.	TRBJ1-1	TRBD1	CASSESLRTGADTEAFF	TGCGCCAGCAGTGAGTCCCTCCGGACAGGGGCGGACACTGAAGCTTTCTTT
TRBV9	.	TRBJ2-2	TRBD2	CASSVEKGLGDTGELFF	TGTGCCAGCAGCGTAGAAAAGGGACTAGGGGACACCGGGGAGCTGTTTTTT
TRBV30	.	TRBJ2-1	.	CAPRKGGETDEQFF	TGTGCCCCCCGTAAGGGGGGGGAGACGGATGAGCAGTTCTTC
TRBV6-1	.	TRBJ1-4	TRBD1	CASSEGTGLNEKLFF	TGTGCCAGCAGTGAAGGGACAGGTCTTAATGAAAAACTGTTTTTT
TRBV5-1	.	TRBJ2-5	TRBD2	CASRGGSLAVTQETQYF	TGCGCCAGCAGGGGGGGGTCACTAGCGGTGACTCAAGAGACCCAGTACTTC
TRBV7-7	.	TRBJ2-2	.	CASSWTVNTGELFF	TGTGCCAGCAGCTGGACAGTAAACACCGGGGAGCTGTTTTTT
TRBV9	.	TRBJ1-3	.	CASSVTGVGNTIYF	TGTGCCAGCAGCGTCACTGGGGTCGGAAACACCATATATTTT
TRBV4-2	.	TRBJ1-6	TRBD1	CASSLTDRADNSPLHF	TGTGCCAGCAGCCTAACGGACAGGGCGGATAATTCACCCCTCCACTTT
TRBV11-2	.	TRBJ1-5	.	CASSLWGQPQHF	TGTGCCAGCAGCTTATGGGGGCAGCCCCAGCATTTT
TRBV5-1	.	TRBJ1-2	TRBD1	CASSPGQGNYGYTF	TGCGCCAGCAGCCCCGGACAGGGGAACTATGGCTACACCTTC
TRBV29-1	.	TRBJ2-7	.	CSVVGRFFYEQYF	TGCAGCGTTGTCGGACGGTTTTTCTACGAGCAGTACTTC
TRBV18	.	TRBJ1-4	TRBD1	CASSPSGTGNEKLFF	TGTGCCAGCTCCCCATCCGGGACAGGGAACGAAAAACTGTTTTTT
TRBV9	.	TRBJ2-5	.	CASSVRGAQETQYF	TGTGCCAGCAGCGTTAGGGGGGCCCAAGAGACCCAGTACTTC
TRBV4-1	once	TRBJ1-1	.	CASTPQGGRTEAFF	TGCGCCAGCACACCTCAGGGTGGACGGACTGAAGCTTTCTTT
TRBV5-6	.	TRBJ1-4	.	CASSTDSGGGEKLFF	TGTGCCAGCAGCACGGATAGTGGGGGAGGGGAAAAACTGTTTTTT
TRBV6-1	.	TRBJ2-5	.	CASSEAWEETQYF	TGTGCCAGCAGTGAAGCGTGGGAAGAGACCCAGTACTTC
TRBV5-6	.	TRBJ1-2	.	CASSPRGGYGYTF	TGTGCCAGCAGCCCTCGGGGTGGCTATGGCTACACCTTC
TRBV2	.	TRBJ1-1	.	CASSDGGMNTEAFF	TGTGCCAGCAGTGACGGAGGCATGAACACTGAAGCTTTCTTT
TRBV29-1	once	TRBJ1-1	.	CSVEGLGWGTEAFF	TGCAGCGTTGAAGGCCTGGGGTGGGGGACTGAAGCTTTCTTT
TRBV5-6	.	TRBJ1-6	.	CASSLSMGAYSPLHF	TGTGCCAGCAGCTTGTCGATGGGTGCGTATTCACCCCTCCACTTT
TRBV5-1	.	TRBJ2-3	TRBD1	CASSGQGTDTQYF	TGCGCCAGCAGTGGACAGGGCACAGATACGCAGTATTTT
TRBV18	.	TRBJ1-2	.	CASSPGPGTGYTF	TGTGCCAGCTCACCTGGCCCAGGCACTGGCTACACCTTC
TRBV9	.	TRBJ1-6	TRBD1	CASSAGVTGVSSYNSPLHF	TGTGCCAGCAGCGCGGGGGTGACAGGGGTGAGCTCCTATAATTCACCCCTCCACTTT
TRBV6-5	.	TRBJ1-4	TRBD1	CASSYSGTVNEKLFF	TGTGCCAGCAGTTACTCCGGGACAGTAAATGAAAAACTGTTTTTT
TRBV21-1	.	TRBJ1-1	.	CASIPGEGRGPEAFF	TGTGCCAGCATCCCCGGAGAGGGGCGAGGGCCTGAAGCTTTCTTT
TRBV5-1	.	TRBJ2-2	.	CASSLSGHPNTGELFF	TGCGCCAGCAGCTTGTCGGGACACCCGAACACCGGGGAGCTGTTTTTT
TRBV7-7	once	TRBJ2-7	.	CASSLGPSAFDEQYF	TGTGCCAGCAGCCTTGGGCCCTCGGCGTTCGACGAGCAGTACTTC
TRBV19	.	TRBJ1-1	.	CASTVLGDTEAFF	TGTGCCAGCACCGTCTTGGGGGACACTGAAGCTTTCTTT
TRBV6-5	once	TRBJ1-1	.	CASGRGTNTEAFF	TGTGCCAGCGGTCGGGGGACGAACACTGAAGCTTTCTTT
TRBV30	.	TRBJ2-2	.	CAWSGGGTGELFF	TGTGCCTGGAGTGGTGGGGGCACCGGGGAGCTGTTTTTT
TRBV19	few	TRBJ1-1	.	CASSPRSDTEAFF	TGTGCCAGTAGTCCCCGTTCGGACACTGAAGCTTTCTTT
TRBV2	.	TRBJ2-1	TRBD2	CASTSEVWNEQFF	TGTGCCAGTACTAGCGAGGTTTGGAATGAGCAGTTCTTC
TRBV19	.	TRBJ2-7	.	CASSPTGWNEQYF	TGTGCCAGTAGCCCGACAGGATGGAACGAGCAGTACTTC